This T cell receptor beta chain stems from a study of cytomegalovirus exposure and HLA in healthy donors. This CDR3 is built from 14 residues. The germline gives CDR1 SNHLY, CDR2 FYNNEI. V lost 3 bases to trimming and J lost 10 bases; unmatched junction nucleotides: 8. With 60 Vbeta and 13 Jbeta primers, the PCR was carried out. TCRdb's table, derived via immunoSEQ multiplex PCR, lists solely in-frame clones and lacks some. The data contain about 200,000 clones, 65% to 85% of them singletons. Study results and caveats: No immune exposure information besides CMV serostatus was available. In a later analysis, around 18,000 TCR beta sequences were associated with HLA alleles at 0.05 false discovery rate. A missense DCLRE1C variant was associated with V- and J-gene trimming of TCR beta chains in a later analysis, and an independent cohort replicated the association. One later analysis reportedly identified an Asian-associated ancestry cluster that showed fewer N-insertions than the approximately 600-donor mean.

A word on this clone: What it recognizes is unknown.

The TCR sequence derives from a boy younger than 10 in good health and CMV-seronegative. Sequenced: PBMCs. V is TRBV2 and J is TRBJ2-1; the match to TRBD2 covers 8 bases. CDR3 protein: CASSDRGSGEEQFF. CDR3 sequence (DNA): TGTGCCAGCAGTGATCGTGGTAGCGGGGAAGAGCAGTTCTTC.